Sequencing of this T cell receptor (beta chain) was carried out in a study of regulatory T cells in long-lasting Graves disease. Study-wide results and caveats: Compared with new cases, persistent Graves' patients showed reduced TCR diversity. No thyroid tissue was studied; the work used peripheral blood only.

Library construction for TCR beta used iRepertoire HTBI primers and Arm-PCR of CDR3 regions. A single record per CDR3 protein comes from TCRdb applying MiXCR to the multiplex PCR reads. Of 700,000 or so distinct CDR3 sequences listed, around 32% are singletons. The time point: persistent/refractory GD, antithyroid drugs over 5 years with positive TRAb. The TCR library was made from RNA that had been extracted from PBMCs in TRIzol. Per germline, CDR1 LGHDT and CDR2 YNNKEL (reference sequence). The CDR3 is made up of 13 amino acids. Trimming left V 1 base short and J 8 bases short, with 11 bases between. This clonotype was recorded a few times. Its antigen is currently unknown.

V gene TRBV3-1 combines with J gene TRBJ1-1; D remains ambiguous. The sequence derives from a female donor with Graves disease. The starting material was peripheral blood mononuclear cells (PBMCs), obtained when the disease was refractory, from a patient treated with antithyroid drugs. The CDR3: CASSQAGGGEAFF. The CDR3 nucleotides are TGTGCCAGCAGCCAAGCCGGAGGAGGGGAAGCTTTCTTT.